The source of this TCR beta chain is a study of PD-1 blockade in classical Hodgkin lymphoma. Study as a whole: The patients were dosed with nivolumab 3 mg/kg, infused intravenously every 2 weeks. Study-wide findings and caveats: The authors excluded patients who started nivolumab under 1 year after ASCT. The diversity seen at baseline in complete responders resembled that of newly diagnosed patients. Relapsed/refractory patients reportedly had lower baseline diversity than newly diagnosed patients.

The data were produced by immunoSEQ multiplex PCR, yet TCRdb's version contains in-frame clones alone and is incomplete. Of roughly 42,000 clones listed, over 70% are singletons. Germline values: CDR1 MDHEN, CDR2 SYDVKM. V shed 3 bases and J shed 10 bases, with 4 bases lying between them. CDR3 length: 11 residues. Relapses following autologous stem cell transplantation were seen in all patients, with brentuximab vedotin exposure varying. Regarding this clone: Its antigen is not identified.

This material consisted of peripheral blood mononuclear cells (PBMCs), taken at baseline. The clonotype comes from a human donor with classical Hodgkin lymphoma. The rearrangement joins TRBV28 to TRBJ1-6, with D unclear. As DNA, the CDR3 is TGTGCCAGCAGTTTCTCCTCACCCCTCCACTTT. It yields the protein CASSFSSPLHF.